Shown below are 24 T cell receptor beta chains from a single sample sequenced in a study of cytomegalovirus exposure and HLA in healthy donors. The primer mix had 60 Vbeta and 13 Jbeta primers. The table came from immunoSEQ multiplex PCR; TCRdb's copy has only in-frame clones and leaves some out. Its listing shows 150,000 to 200,000 clones. Sequencing was performed on PBMCs. The receptors here all came from a woman aged 18-35 years in good health and CMV-seropositive.

The rearrangement joins TRBV29-1 to TRBJ2-7; 10 bases match TRBD2. The CDR3 extends over 16 amino acids. V lost 4 bases to trimming and J lost 6 bases; unmatched junction nucleotides: 15. Per germline, CDR1 SQVTM and CDR2 ANQGSEA. The chain's CDR3 is CSVGGGSSGRHIEQYF. The CDR3 bases are TGCAGCGTTGGGGGAGGTTCTAGCGGGAGACATATCGAGCAGTACTTC.

The chain employs TRBV4-3 and TRBJ2-7; weak D call: TRBD2 (7 bases). V was cut by 1 base and J by 3 bases, with 13 bases left in between. Looked up from germline, CDR1 is LGHNA and CDR2 is YSLEER. This CDR3 is built from 15 residues. The CDR3 DNA is TGCGCCAGCAGCCAAGGAAGGGGGGGGCACTACGAGCAGTACTTC. It codes for CASSQGRGGHYEQYF.

This sequence joins TRBV19 and TRBJ2-1, with TRBD2 matching 8 bases. CDR3 length: 12 amino acids. CDR1 is LNHDA and CDR2 is SQIVND in the germline V gene (reference sequence). The J segment lost 13 bases and the V segment lost 5 bases, leaving 7 bases of the junction unmatched. As DNA, the CDR3 is TGTGCCAGTAGTTACGGGGGGGCGGAACAGTTCTTC. This sequence encodes CASSYGGAEQFF.

Concerning this clone: Other nucleotide sequences in the sample specify the same CDR3. The rearrangement uses TRBV5-1 and TRBJ2-7; 10 bases are a match to TRBD1. Germline V gives CDR1 SGHRS, CDR2 YFSETQ. The CDR3 has 14 amino acids. The trim removed 4 bases at V and 2 bases at J, leaving 3 bases unmatched. CDR3 residues: CASSPGQGAYEQYF. In nucleotides, the CDR3 is TGCGCCAGCAGCCCTGGACAGGGGGCCTACGAGCAGTACTTC.

The chain couples TRBV6-6 to TRBJ2-1, with D hard to call. The V and J ends lost 5 bases and 0 bases respectively, with 5 bases between them. Germline V gene sequence: CDR1 MNHNY, CDR2 SVGAGI (reference sequence). CDR3 length: 13 amino acids. CDR3 DNA: TGTGCCAGCAGTCCGTACTCCTACAATGAGCAGTTCTTC. Translating it yields CASSPYSYNEQFF.

The genes are TRBV7-6 and TRBJ1-1; maybe TRBD1 (6 bases). The CDR3 consists of 14 residues. Germline CDR1 SGHVS, CDR2 FNYEAQ. The germline V and J ends were trimmed by 2 bases and 5 bases, with 12 bases remaining between them. As DNA, the CDR3 is TGTGCCAGCAGCTTAAGGGGGGGGGAAACTGAAGCTTTCTTT. Its translation: CASSLRGGETEAFF.

CDR3 loop: CASSLRTSGYPNTGELFF. The DNA of the CDR3 is TGTGCCAGCTCACTTCGGACTAGCGGCTACCCGAACACCGGGGAGCTGTTTTTT. The chain couples TRBV18 to TRBJ2-2, with 10 bases identical to TRBD2. Trimming took 4 bases from V and 0 from J; bases not matched to a gene: 8. The length of the CDR3 is 18 residues. The germline V gene has CDR1 KGHSH and CDR2 LQKENI.

The genes are TRBV6-5 and TRBJ2-1; tentative D call: TRBD2 (6 bases). The CDR3 is 15 amino acids. Trimming shortened V by 7 bases and J by 2 bases, and 15 bases separated the two germline ends. Germline V lookup: CDR1 MNHEY, CDR2 SVGAGI. The CDR3, as DNA: TGTGCCAGCACCGACGGGCTAGCGACCTACAATGAGCAGTTCTTC. Residues: CASTDGLATYNEQFF.

V is TRBV4-1 and J is TRBJ2-1, with 12 bases matching TRBD2. The CDR3 is 18 amino acids. Germline-derived CDR1 and CDR2 are MGHRA and YSYEKL. The J segment lost 0 bases and the V segment lost 6 bases, leaving 9 bases of the junction unmatched. The CDR3 DNA reads TGCGCCAGCAGAACCGGACTAGCGGGGTTATTCTCCTACAATGAGCAGTTCTTC. It is translated as CASRTGLAGLFSYNEQFF.

The rearrangement uses TRBV30 and TRBJ1-4; D is unresolved. Germline lookup yields CDR1 GTSNPN and CDR2 SVGIG (reference sequence). There are 16 residues in the CDR3. The V end was cut by 1 base, the J end by 5 bases, with 17 bases between. The CDR3 DNA follows: TGTGCCTGGAGTGCCCCGTTCGGAGCCCCAAATGAAAAACTGTTTTTT. Protein: CAWSAPFGAPNEKLFF.

The genes are TRBV15 and TRBJ2-7; no firm D call. The V and J ends lost 0 bases and 0 bases respectively, with 6 bases between them. The CDR3 loop spans 14 amino acids. Looked up from germline, CDR1 is LNHNV and CDR2 is YYDKDF (reference sequence). CDR3 loop: CATSRDYRSYEQYF. For the CDR3, the DNA is TGTGCCACCAGCAGAGATTATCGCTCCTACGAGCAGTACTTC.

V gene TRBV4-3 combines with J gene TRBJ2-2, with D possibly matching TRBD1 (6 bases). V was shortened by 4 bases and J by 0 bases, with 15 bases between the two germline ends. CDR3 size: 17 residues. In germline, CDR1 is LGHNA, CDR2 YSLEER. The CDR3 DNA follows: TGCGCCAGCAGCCGAGTTCTCGACAGGACGAACACCGGGGAGCTGTTTTTT. Translation gives CASSRVLDRTNTGELFF.

The chain combines TRBV9 with TRBJ2-3, with D maybe TRBD2 (6 bases). Trimming took off 2 bases at V and 4 bases at J, with 11 bases between the two ends. The CDR3 contains 14 residues. Germline V gene sequence: CDR1 SGDLS, CDR2 YYNGEE. CDR3 DNA sequence: TGTGCCAGCAGCGTGACCGGGACTCCAGATACGCAGTATTTT. Its translation: CASSVTGTPDTQYF.

The chain recombines TRBV7-6 with TRBJ2-7, with TRBD2 identical over 7 bases. Losses at the gene ends were 4 bases for V and 4 bases for J; bases not matched to a gene: 13. This CDR3 is 16 amino acids long. The germline CDR1 and CDR2 sequences are SGHVS and FNYEAQ. The CDR3 region has the DNA TGTGCCAGCAGCTCTCCGTTGACGGGGGGTTTTTACGAGCAGTACTTC. It encodes CASSSPLTGGFYEQYF. Drawing the rest from reference TRBV7-6 and TRBJ2-7, the complete variable domain is GAGVSQSPRYKVTKRGQDVALRCDPISGHVSLYWYRQALGQGPEFLTYFNYEAQQDKSGLPNDRFSAERPEGSISTLTIQRTEQRDSAMYRCASSSPLTGGFYEQYFGPGTRLTVT.

The chain is built from TRBV7-8 and TRBJ1-4; D is uncertain. Germline lookup yields CDR1 SGHVS and CDR2 FQNEAQ. This CDR3 is 16 amino acids long. V was shortened by 5 bases and J by 0 bases, with 13 bases between the two germline ends. In DNA, the CDR3 is TGTGCCAGCAGCGAACAAATAGGAGCAACTAATGAAAAACTGTTTTTT. Protein sequence: CASSEQIGATNEKLFF.

The chain is built from TRBV6-4 and TRBJ2-7; 9 nucleotides align to TRBD2. Trimming removed 2 bases from V and 0 bases from J; junction bases left unmatched: 8. The CDR3 has 17 residues. Germline CDR1 MRHNA, CDR2 SNTAGT. In DNA form, the CDR3 reads TGTGCCAGCAGTGACCCACCGTGCGGGAGGGCCTCCTACGAGCAGTACTTC. It translates to CASSDPPCGRASYEQYF.

The chain has TRBV9 and TRBJ2-3; TRBD2 agrees at 9 bases. V lost 4 bases to trimming and J lost 4 bases; unmatched junction nucleotides: 16. This CDR3 has 18 amino acids. Germline lookup yields CDR1 SGDLS and CDR2 YYNGEE. The CDR3 sequence is CASSRLQSRGGRPDTQYF. As DNA, the CDR3 is TGTGCCAGCAGCCGCCTCCAGTCGCGGGGGGGGAGGCCAGATACGCAGTATTTT.

The rearrangement uses TRBV5-1 and TRBJ1-5; D ambiguous. The CDR3 is 12 residues long. Germline V lookup: CDR1 SGHRS, CDR2 YFSETQ. Trimming removed 4 bases at V and 9 bases at J, with 11 bases between. The CDR3 region is CASSPGGGPQHF. In nucleotides, the CDR3 is TGCGCCAGCAGCCCGGGAGGTGGGCCCCAGCATTTT. Combining the CDR3 with reference TRBV5-1 and TRBJ1-5 gives the whole variable domain KAGVTQTPRYLIKTRGQQVTLSCSPISGHRSVSWYQQTPGQGLQFLFEYFSETQRNKGNFPGRFSGRQFSNSRSEMNVSTLELGDSALYLCASSPGGGPQHFGDGTRLSIL.

The rearrangement uses TRBV5-1 and TRBJ2-5; no definite D call. The germline V gene encodes CDR1 SGHRS and CDR2 YFSETQ. The CDR3 length is 13 residues. V gave up 0 bases and J gave up 4 bases, with 7 bases separating them. The CDR3 DNA follows: TGCGCCAGCAGCTTGGAGACGGGAGAGACCCAGTACTTC. The encoded protein is CASSLETGETQYF.

The chain joins TRBV19 to TRBJ2-3, with 8 bases aligning to TRBD1. CDR1 LNHDA and CDR2 SQIVND come from the germline V gene (reference sequence). J lost 3 bases, V lost 8 bases, and 13 bases had no gene match. This CDR3 spans 16 amino acids. CDR3 protein: CASAPRAGGMTDTQYF. CDR3 DNA sequence: TGTGCCAGTGCCCCCCGGGCAGGGGGCATGACAGATACGCAGTATTTT.

The chain links TRBV11-2 to TRBJ2-7, with D uncertain. This CDR3 spans 11 amino acids. Germline CDR1 SGHAT, CDR2 FQNNGV. V shed 5 bases and J shed 3 bases, with 5 bases lying between them. In nucleotides, the CDR3 is TGTGCCAGCAGCCCCTACTACGAGCAGTACTTC. This gives the protein CASSPYYEQYF.

The chain combines TRBV7-9 with TRBJ2-2; D may be TRBD2 (5 bases). Per germline, CDR1 SEHNR and CDR2 FQNEAQ (reference sequence). Trimming pared 10 bases from V and 5 bases from J, leaving 11 bases between. The CDR3 length is 12 residues. CDR3 nucleotide sequence: TGTGCCAAACGGACGGGGACCGGGGAGCTGTTTTTT. Translation gives CAKRTGTGELFF.

J is TRBJ1-1 and V is TRBV5-1; D is uncertain. The germline V gene has CDR1 SGHRS and CDR2 YFSETQ. The CDR3 consists of 14 residues. Trimming removed 0 bases at V and 8 bases at J, with 14 bases between. The CDR3 loop is CASSLEGGRREAFF. In nucleotides, the CDR3 is TGCGCCAGCAGCTTGGAAGGTGGTAGGAGAGAAGCTTTCTTT.

V usage is TRBV6-5 and J usage is TRBJ1-1; D remains ambiguous. Trimming shortened V by 0 bases and J by 8 bases, and 16 bases separated the two germline ends. The CDR3 loop spans 15 amino acids. The germline CDR1 and CDR2 sequences are MNHEY and SVGAGI. The CDR3 protein is CASSYSPATEAEAFF. The CDR3 nucleotides are TGTGCCAGCAGTTACTCCCCGGCGACCGAAGCGGAAGCTTTCTTT.